The clone carrying this T cell receptor beta chain has ten or more counts. This specimen comes from a study of Graves' ophthalmopathy and Graves' hyperthyroidism. This CDR3 region has 16 residues. The V gene end was trimmed by 1 base and the J gene end by 5 bases; junction bases not matched to a gene: 12. From germline, CDR1 is DFQATT and CDR2 SNEGSKA (reference sequence). Ineligible for inclusion were patients with other autoimmune diseases, uncontrolled infections, pregnancy or lactation. RNA transcripts were the template, and TCR beta CDR3 regions were amplified from them. After a first-round RT-PCR with HTBI primers, a second-round multiplex PCR was run. TCRdb ran MiXCR on the multiplex PCR reads and lists one entry per CDR3 protein. This sample has nearly 400,000 distinct CDR3 sequences, with around 17% found just once.

Sequenced material: peripheral blood. This sequence joins TRBV20-1 and TRBJ2-5; 8 bases are a match to TRBD2. The TCR was taken from a woman aged 18-29 years with Graves' ophthalmopathy. The CDR3 loop is CSARGNTAGGGETQYF. In DNA form, the CDR3 reads TGCAGTGCTAGAGGGAACACCGCGGGGGGCGGTGAGACCCAGTACTTC.